A selection of T cell receptor beta chains follows, all from one sample in a study of blood T cell repertoires in COVID-19. The repertoire was sequenced with immunoSEQ multiplex PCR; TCRdb's copy has only in-frame clones and lacks some. Counted here are some 240,000 clones, 87% occurring once; the ten biggest clones make up approximately 7.6%. The material sequenced was peripheral blood. The origin of the receptors is a man aged 55-75 years who had recovered from COVID-19. Both conserved end residues are part of each CDR3. The D gene is left open where the match is weak. The listing skips clone size in some rows; elsewhere it reads once, few, many or a size class.

>TRBJ2-6|17|TRBV4-2|TRBD1|-
CASNLGQGLTGANVLTF
TGTGCCAGCAACCTAGGACAGGGGTTGACTGGGGCCAACGTCCTGACTTTC
>TRBJ2-1|17|TRBV11-2|TRBD2|-
CASSLEGGGASYNEQFF
TGTGCCAGCAGCTTAGAGGGCGGGGGGGCGTCCTACAATGAGCAGTTCTTC
>TRBJ2-2|13|TRBV2|-|-
CASTLVPTGELFF
TGTGCCAGCACCTTAGTTCCCACCGGGGAGCTGTTTTTT
>TRBJ1-5|14|TRBV20-1|-|-
CSASPGRGIQPQHF
TGCAGTGCTAGTCCAGGGCGGGGAATTCAGCCCCAGCATTTT
>TRBJ2-5|18|TRBV19|TRBD1|-
CASSPQFAGQEKRETQYF
TGTGCCAGTAGTCCCCAGTTCGCGGGACAGGAAAAGAGGGAGACCCAGTACTTC
>TRBJ1-6|13|TRBV30|-|-
CAWNQAGNSPLHF
TGTGCCTGGAATCAAGCGGGAAATTCACCCCTCCACTTT
>TRBJ2-5|16|TRBV15|TRBD2|once
CATSQQTSGGSETQYF
TGTGCCACCAGTCAACAGACTAGCGGGGGGTCAGAGACCCAGTACTTC
>TRBJ2-6|19|TRBV4-2|TRBD2|-
CASSPWAAGGSSGANVLTF
TGTGCCAGCAGCCCGTGGGCGGCGGGGGGTAGCTCTGGGGCCAACGTCCTGACTTTC
>TRBJ2-5|15|TRBV5-1|TRBD2|-
CASSLGLAGGETQYF
TGCGCCAGCAGCTTGGGACTAGCGGGGGGGGAGACCCAGTACTTC
>TRBJ2-3|15|TRBV2|TRBD2|-
CASSTIAGATDTQYF
TGTGCCAGCAGTACCATAGCGGGGGCCACAGATACGCAGTATTTT
>TRBJ2-2|17|TRBV24-1|-|-
CATSVLGRGRNTGELFF
TGTGCCACCAGTGTGCTTGGCAGGGGTCGGAACACCGGGGAGCTGTTTTTT
>TRBJ1-5|16|TRBV3-1/TRBV3-2|-|-
CASSGGVGPQTQPQHF
TGTGCCAGCAGCGGAGGAGTCGGGCCTCAGACCCAGCCCCAGCATTTT
>TRBJ2-5|12|TRBV29-1|TRBD1|-
CSAATGWETQYF
TGCAGCGCTGCGACAGGGTGGGAGACCCAGTACTTC
>TRBJ2-5|16|TRBV7-7|TRBD1|-
CASSSSPDRVGETQYF
TGTGCCAGCAGCTCCTCCCCGGACAGGGTTGGAGAGACCCAGTACTTC
>TRBJ2-4|12|TRBV29-1|-|-
CSVEEGHSIQYF
TGCAGCGTTGAAGAGGGACACAGCATTCAGTACTTC
>TRBJ2-7|14|TRBV15|TRBD1|few
CATGAGQGVGEQYF
TGTGCCACCGGAGCAGGACAGGGGGTCGGAGAGCAGTACTTC
>TRBJ2-5|15|TRBV19|-|-
CASSSRFGGGETQYF
TGTGCCAGTAGCTCCAGATTCGGAGGAGGGGAGACCCAGTACTTC
>TRBJ2-1|17|TRBV24-1|TRBD1|-
CATRGNFGTGEDNEQFF
TGTGCCACCAGAGGAAACTTCGGGACAGGGGAAGATAATGAGCAGTTCTTC
>TRBJ1-5|13|TRBV18|-|-
CASARTSNQPQHF
TGTGCCAGCGCTCGGACTTCCAATCAGCCCCAGCATTTT
>TRBJ2-1|15|TRBV5-1|TRBD2|few
CASSVGLAENNEQFF
TGCGCCAGCAGCGTGGGACTAGCGGAAAACAATGAGCAGTTCTTC
>TRBJ1-5|16|TRBV7-9|-|-
CASSPGGNSGNQPQHF
TGTGCCAGCAGCCCGGGGGGGAATTCGGGCAATCAGCCCCAGCATTTT
>TRBJ1-2|15|TRBV7-2|TRBD1|-
CASSPSGTANYGYTF
TGTGCCAGCAGCCCTTCCGGGACAGCTAACTATGGCTACACCTTC
>TRBJ2-6|13|TRBV30|-|-
CAWSASGANVLTF
TGTGCCTGGAGTGCTTCCGGGGCCAACGTCCTGACTTTC
>TRBJ2-1|14|TRBV7-7|TRBD1|-
CASSLAGTGDEQFF
TGTGCCAGCAGCTTAGCGGGAACAGGGGATGAGCAGTTCTTC
>TRBJ2-3|12|TRBV10-3|TRBD1|few
CAIRDRGDTQYF
TGTGCCATCAGGGACAGGGGAGATACGCAGTATTTT
>TRBJ1-5|14|TRBV20-1|-|-
CSASRGANIQPQHF
TGCAGTGCTAGTCGGGGGGCGAACATTCAGCCCCAGCATTTT
>TRBJ2-7|16|TRBV7-6|TRBD2|few
CASSLDPSGGAAEQYF
TGTGCCAGCAGCTTAGACCCTAGCGGGGGGGCGGCAGAGCAGTACTTC
>TRBJ1-1|14|TRBV2|-|few
CASSENDRPSGAFF
TGTGCCAGCAGTGAAAATGACAGGCCCTCAGGAGCTTTCTTT
>TRBJ1-1|14|TRBV2|-|-
CAGVVGSFSTEAFF
TGTGCCGGGGTCGTTGGGAGCTTTAGCACTGAAGCTTTCTTT
>TRBJ1-6|15|TRBV6-1|-|-
CASSEEAGGRRPLHF
TGTGCCAGCAGTGAAGAGGCAGGAGGGCGGCGACCCCTCCACTTT
>TRBJ2-5|15|TRBV5-1|-|-
CASRYGQASQETQYF
TGCGCCAGCAGATACGGACAAGCCTCACAAGAGACCCAGTACTTC
>TRBJ2-2|18|TRBV3-1/TRBV3-2|TRBD2|-
CASSQDPRLAGESGELFF
TGTGCCAGCAGCCAAGACCCTCGACTAGCGGGGGAGAGCGGGGAGCTGTTTTTT